The following is a T cell receptor (beta chain) sequence with its context. Its cognate antigen has yet to be identified. Qualities for individual bases were not recorded, and no much larger clone is one base off. This sample was included in a study of response to subunit inactivated influenza vaccine listed by TCRdb under 2018. Describing the broader study: Deep quantitative T cell receptor repertoire profiling was used in the study to track responses to a trivalent subunit inactivated influenza vaccine. What the research found in general, with its limitations: It was suggested by the authors that each seasonal influenza vaccination may recruit only a limited number of new T cells.

CDR1 and CDR2, per the germline V gene (reference sequence), are SGHKS and YYEKEE. V gives up 3 bases and J gives up 2 bases, and the segment between their germline ends measures 18 bases. Including the terminal cysteine and phenylalanine, the CDR3 comprises 17 residues. The kept DNA is CDR3 alone, 51 bases in frame from the first base. The method was RT-PCR. Sequencing took place on an Illumina HiSeq 2500. TCRdb ran its own pipeline on the public reads, namely fastp trimming at Q25 and MiXCR clone calling, and kept in-frame beta chains. Rows are combined by CDR3 protein, so each entry shows the most common genes and DNA. For this sample the table gives about 540,000 distinct CDR3 sequences, of which less than 25% were detected only once. About 2.8% of the sample is taken by the ten largest. These data also featured in a second study, about T cells expressing NK-cell markers. According to the second study: 5'RACE template switching, by which a universal primer site and unique molecular identifiers were added, was used to make TCR beta cDNA libraries. TCR beta-chain repertoires were profiled in sorted CD3+CD56+NKG2C+, CD3+CD56+NKG2C- and CD3+CD56-NKG2C+ T-cell subsets from about 8 donors. Seven of the eight sequenced donors were HCMV-seropositive and one was HCMV-seronegative. In several experiments an anti-gammadeltaTCR antibody was added to restrict sorting to alphabetaTCR-expressing T cells. For roughly 6 donors, the dominant CD3+CD56+NKG2C+ clonotypes were among the top 10 CD8+ clonotypes and accounted for about 1.0-7.0% of CD8+ T cells. Those dominant clonotypes were again the most abundant among CD3+CD56-NKG2C+ cells in a few donors, at about 28.3-60.1%. It remained unclear whether the expanded NKG2C-expressing T cell clones were specific for HCMV antigens. Randomly selected healthy volunteers, three men and five women, were used as the eight sequenced donors. To determine HCMV serostatus, a commercial ELISA kit was used to detect HCMV-specific IgG in serum. Ficoll density gradient centrifugation was used to isolate peripheral blood mononuclear cells from blood. CD4+ and CD8+ T cells were isolated from PBMC by magnetic immunoseparation with Miltenyi isolation kits. Synthesis of cDNA was primed from the TCR beta constant segment and was followed by two consecutive PCR amplification steps. Sequencing of the libraries produced 2 x 150 bp reads on Illumina HiSeq 2000/2500, MiSeq or NextSeq. Reads were demultiplexed and grouped by UMI with MIGEC, and clonotypes were assembled and quantified with MiTCR. To exclude erroneous sequences, only TCR cDNA sequences supported by at least two reads were retained. The tcR package was used for downstream repertoire analysis, and clonotypes were matched between fractions using CDR3 nucleotide sequence together with V segment. VDJmatch was used to annotate antigen specificity against VDJdb, with one amino acid substitution allowed in CDR3.

The sequences come from CD4+ T cells sorted from PBMCs, collected 11 to 12 days after vaccination. This sequence originates from a middle-aged man who received an inactivated influenza vaccine. Donor details come from another sample of the same person, matched by shared clones. In this chain, TRBV5-5 is recombined with TRBJ1-5; no D gene can be assigned with confidence. The CDR3 sequence is CASSSTPGSRGNQPQHF. The bases read TGTGCCAGCAGCTCGACGCCCGGGTCGCGAGGCAATCAGCCCCAGCATTTT. Here the CDR3 is joined to the reference TRBV5-5 and TRBJ1-5 genes, and the full variable domain is: DAGVTQSPTHLIKTRGQQVTLRCSPISGHKSVSWYQQVLGQGPQFIFQYYEKEERGRGNFPDRFSARQFPNYSSELNVNALLLGDSALYLCASSSTPGSRGNQPQHFGDGTRLSIL.